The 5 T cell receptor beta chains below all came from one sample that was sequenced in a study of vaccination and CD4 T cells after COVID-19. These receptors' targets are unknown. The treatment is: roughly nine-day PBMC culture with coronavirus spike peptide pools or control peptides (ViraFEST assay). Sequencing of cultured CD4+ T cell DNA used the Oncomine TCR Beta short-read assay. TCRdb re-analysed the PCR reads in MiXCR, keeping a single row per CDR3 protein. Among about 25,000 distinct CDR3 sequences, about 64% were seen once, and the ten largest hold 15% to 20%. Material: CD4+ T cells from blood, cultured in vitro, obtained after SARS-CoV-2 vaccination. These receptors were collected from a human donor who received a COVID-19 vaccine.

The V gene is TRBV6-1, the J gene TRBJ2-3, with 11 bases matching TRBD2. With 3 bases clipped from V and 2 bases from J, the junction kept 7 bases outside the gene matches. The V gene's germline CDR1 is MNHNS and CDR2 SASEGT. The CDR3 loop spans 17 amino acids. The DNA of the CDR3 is TGTGCCAGCAGTGAGCCGGGACTAGCGGAGACCACAGATACGCAGTATTTT. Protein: CASSEPGLAETTDTQYF.

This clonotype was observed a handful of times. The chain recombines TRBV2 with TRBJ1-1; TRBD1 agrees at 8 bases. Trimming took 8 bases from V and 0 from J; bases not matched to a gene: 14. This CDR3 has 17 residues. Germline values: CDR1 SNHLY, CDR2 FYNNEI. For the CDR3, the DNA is TGTGCCAGCGGAACAGGGGGGCGTGGCGGAATGAACACTGAAGCTTTCTTT. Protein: CASGTGGRGGMNTEAFF. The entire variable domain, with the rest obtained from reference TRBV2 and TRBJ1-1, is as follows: EPEVTQTPSHQVTQMGQEVILRCVPISNHLYFYWYRQILGQKVEFLVSFYNNEISEKSEIFDDQFSVERPDGSNFTLKIRSTKLEDSAMYFCASGTGGRGGMNTEAFFGQGTRLTVV.

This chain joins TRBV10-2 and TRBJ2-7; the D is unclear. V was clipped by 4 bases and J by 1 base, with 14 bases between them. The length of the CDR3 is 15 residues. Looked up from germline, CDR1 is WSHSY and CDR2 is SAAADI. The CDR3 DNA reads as TGCGCCAGCAGTGCTAAGGCGGAACATTCCTACGAGCAGTACTTC. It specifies CASSAKAEHSYEQYF.

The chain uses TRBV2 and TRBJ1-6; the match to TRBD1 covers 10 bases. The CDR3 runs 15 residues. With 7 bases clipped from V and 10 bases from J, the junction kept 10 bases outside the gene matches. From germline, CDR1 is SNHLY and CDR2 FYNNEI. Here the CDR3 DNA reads TGTGCCAGCACCCGGACAGGGGGATTTGGGTCACCCCTCCACTTT. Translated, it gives CASTRTGGFGSPLHF. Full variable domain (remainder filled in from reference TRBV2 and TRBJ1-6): EPEVTQTPSHQVTQMGQEVILRCVPISNHLYFYWYRQILGQKVEFLVSFYNNEISEKSEIFDDQFSVERPDGSNFTLKIRSTKLEDSAMYFCASTRTGGFGSPLHFGNGTRLTVT.

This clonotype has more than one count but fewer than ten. The CDR3 sequence is CASSRGGAGANVLTF. Written as DNA, the CDR3 is TGTGCCAGCAGCCGAGGGGGCGCTGGGGCCAACGTCCTGACTTTC. The chain couples TRBV6-1 to TRBJ2-6; 7 bases map to TRBD1. V shed 6 bases and J 2 bases; nucleotides not matched to a gene: 4. CDR1 is MNHNS and CDR2 is SASEGT in the germline V gene. The CDR3 has 15 amino acids.